Sequencing of this TCR beta chain was carried out in a study of human T cells and chemical hapten exposure. Study summary: Alopecia areata, totalis and universalis patients, mostly female, were included. Minor volume differences among pooled libraries chiefly drove per-sample TCR yield variation.

CDR1 is LGHNA, CDR2 YNFKEQ, per germline. The V end was cut by 0 bases, the J end by 1 base, with 11 bases between. The CDR3 contains 16 residues. Study-wide points: Relative to control repertoires, expanded TCRs gave rise to significantly more large CDR3 similarity clusters.

This clonotype was found many times. The antigen is not known. The time point was: patch test 1, 2 weeks after DPC sensitization. Treatment defined: therapeutic diphenylcyclopropenone sensitization with weekly scalp DPC. Unique molecular identifiers were attached to individual cDNA molecules during library preparation. From the RACE reads, TCRdb called clonotypes with MiXCR, one entry per CDR3 protein. The table records 370,000 or so distinct CDR3 sequences, approximately 4.4% of them present only once. The source material was whole blood, sampled in connection with sensitization to the hapten diphenylcyclopropenone (DPC). This chain uses TRBV4-2 with TRBJ2-3, with no clear D. The sequence was obtained from a woman aged 50 to 60 with alopecia areata. Some clones in this sample may be carry-over from other donors' samples. CDR3: CASSQEPDLGTDTQYF. In nucleotides, the CDR3 is TGTGCCAGCAGCCAAGAGCCAGATTTGGGCACAGATACGCAGTATTTT.